Shown below are 13 T cell receptor beta chains from a single sample sequenced in a study of blood T cell repertoires in COVID-19. TCRdb's table, derived via immunoSEQ multiplex PCR, lists solely in-frame clones and lacks some. This sample carries about 220,000 clones, about four fifths of them seen once, and the ten largest clones take about 4.4%. Sequencing was performed on peripheral blood. These receptors were collected from a woman aged 70-85 years with acute or convalescent COVID-19.

The chain is built from TRBV4-3 and TRBJ1-5; D remains ambiguous. V shed 1 base and J shed 7 bases, with 8 bases lying between them. Germline V lookup: CDR1 LGHNA, CDR2 YSLEER. The length of the CDR3 is 13 residues. Here the CDR3 DNA reads TGCGCCAGCAGCCAAGGTATGAGGCAGCCCCAGCATTTT. This codes for CASSQGMRQPQHF.

This rearrangement joins TRBV7-8 to TRBJ1-1; 9 bases line up with TRBD1. The CDR3 is made up of 15 amino acids. The ends lost 5 bases at V and 4 bases at J; junction bases unmatched: 8. Germline lookup yields CDR1 SGHVS and CDR2 FQNEAQ. CDR3 sequence: CASSPRTGVGTEAFF. In nucleotides, the CDR3 is TGTGCCAGCAGCCCTAGGACAGGGGTGGGCACTGAAGCTTTCTTT.

The chain recombines TRBV5-1 with TRBJ1-4; 8 bases agree with TRBD1. The CDR3 consists of 15 residues. V trimming: 4 bases; J trimming: 12 bases; junction bases outside the gene matches: 14. From germline, CDR1 is SGHRS and CDR2 YFSETQ. This CDR3 reads CASSQDRVETGELFF. CDR3 bases: TGCGCCAGCAGCCAGGACAGGGTCGAAACGGGAGAACTGTTTTTT.

The CDR3, as DNA: TGTGCCAGTAGTCTAAGGACTGGCGGGGCCACCACAGATACGCAGTATTTT. Translated: CASSLRTGGATTDTQYF. This chain joins TRBV19 and TRBJ2-3; tentative D call: TRBD2 (6 bases). The CDR3 runs 17 residues. Looked up from germline, CDR1 is LNHDA and CDR2 is SQIVND (reference sequence). Trimming took 5 bases from V and 2 from J, leaving 20 bases between them.

The rearrangement joins TRBV3-1 (or the pseudogene TRBV3-2) to TRBJ1-1, with D possibly matching TRBD1 (5 bases). The CDR3 has 13 residues. Germline lookup yields CDR1 LGHDT and CDR2 YNNKEL (reference sequence). V lost 2 bases, J lost 6 bases, and 10 bases lay in between. CDR3 region: CASSQYQGAEAFF. CDR3 in DNA: TGTGCCAGCAGCCAATACCAGGGTGCTGAAGCTTTCTTT.

This clone came up a few times. The V call is TRBV5-4, the J call TRBJ2-7, with D possibly TRBD1 on 5 matching bases. CDR1 is SGHNT and CDR2 is YYREEE in the germline V gene (reference sequence). The length of the CDR3 is 14 residues. V lost 2 bases, J lost 1 base, and 10 bases lay in between. The CDR3 coding sequence is TGTGCCAGCAGCTTCAGCCAGGGATCCTACGAGCAGTACTTC. Translated: CASSFSQGSYEQYF.

V usage is TRBV7-9 and J usage is TRBJ2-5; 8 nucleotides align to TRBD2. Germline V gene lookup returns CDR1 SEHNR and CDR2 FQNEAQ (reference sequence). V lost 4 bases and J lost 5; bases outside the gene matches: 12. CDR3 size: 16 residues. As DNA, the CDR3 is TGTGCCAGCAGCTATCCCTTCGAGCGGGGGATGGAGACCCAGTACTTC. Its translation is CASSYPFERGMETQYF.

The chain employs TRBV9 and TRBJ1-6; no clear D. Trimming pared 4 bases from V and 7 bases from J, leaving 12 bases between. The germline V gene has CDR1 SGDLS and CDR2 YYNGEE. There are 14 residues in the CDR3. The chain's CDR3 is CASSPRESNSPLHF. The CDR3 coding sequence is TGTGCCAGCAGCCCCCGGGAGTCAAATTCACCCCTCCACTTT.

The chain links TRBV28 to TRBJ2-5; 9 bases agree with TRBD1. Looked up from germline, CDR1 is MDHEN and CDR2 is SYDVKM. V shed 6 bases and J 0 bases; nucleotides not matched to a gene: 5. The CDR3 has 15 amino acids. The CDR3: CASSPGTGNQETQYF. Here the CDR3 DNA reads TGTGCCAGCAGCCCCGGGACAGGGAACCAAGAGACCCAGTACTTC.

The chain carries TRBV3-1 (or the pseudogene TRBV3-2) and TRBJ2-7; a possible D gene is TRBD2 (5 bases). Germline loops: CDR1 LGHDT, CDR2 YNNKEL (reference sequence). CDR3 length: 17 residues. V was trimmed by 0 bases and J by 0 bases, leaving 15 bases between them. The DNA for the CDR3 is TGTGCCAGCAGCCAAGATCCCCGGGATTCCGACTCCTACGAGCAGTACTTC. Protein: CASSQDPRDSDSYEQYF.

The chain is built from TRBV5-4 and TRBJ2-1, with 9 nucleotides matching TRBD2. Germline V gene data show CDR1 as SGHNT and CDR2 as YYREEE (reference sequence). The CDR3 runs to 15 residues. The junction had 10 bases not matched to a gene; V was cut back by 6 bases and J by 6 bases. The CDR3 DNA sequence: TGTGCCAGCACCCTGGGGGGCGGGGGGGCCAATGAGCAGTTCTTC. Its translation: CASTLGGGGANEQFF.

The J gene is TRBJ1-2, the V gene TRBV18; 11 positions agree with TRBD1. CDR1 KGHSH and CDR2 LQKENI come from the germline V gene. This CDR3 has 16 residues. After removal of 1 base from V and 3 bases from J, the junction contained 4 bases not matched to a gene. The CDR3 spells CASSPRWTGGDYGYTF. Written as DNA, the CDR3 is TGTGCCAGCTCACCACGGTGGACAGGGGGCGACTATGGCTACACCTTC.

Ten or more counts support this clone. This rearrangement joins TRBV24-1 to TRBJ1-1; 7 nucleotides align to TRBD1. Trimming at V came to 2 bases and at J to 10 bases, leaving 6 bases not matched to a gene. CDR1 and CDR2 from the germline V gene are KGHDR and SFDVKD. The CDR3 has 13 residues. CDR3 in DNA: TGTGCCACCAGTGATTACTCAGGGGGAAGAGCTTTCTTT. Encoded protein: CATSDYSGGRAFF.